This T cell receptor (beta chain) was recovered during a study of human thymus T cells. Method: immunoSEQ multiplex PCR; TCRdb's copy keeps in-frame clones and lacks some. The sample has tens of thousands of clones; roughly 94% are singletons. This clone was seen just once. Resections removed during corrective heart surgery provided the thymus tissue used. Trimming removed 8 bases at V and 5 bases at J, with 25 bases between. The germline gives CDR1 MGHDK, CDR2 SYGVNS. The CDR3 is made up of 16 amino acids. Material for sequencing was thymus tissue. The chain has TRBV25-1 and TRBJ2-7, with D perhaps matching TRBD2 (7 bases). The source is a girl under three years old with a congenital heart defect but otherwise immunologically healthy. The DNA of the CDR3 is TGTGCCAGCCGAGAAAGGGGGAGCGGGGACCGGGACGAGCAGTACTTC. Translating gives CASRERGSGDRDEQYF.